The next 4 T cell receptor beta chains were all read from a single sample in a study of blood T cell repertoires in COVID-19. Data came from immunoSEQ multiplex PCR; TCRdb stores just in-frame clones and leaves some out. Of fewer than 350,000 clones listed, 70% to 90% are singletons. Material for sequencing was peripheral blood. The receptors derive from a woman in her 30s with COVID-19, enrolled during active disease.

The CDR3 loop reads CASSVSASRGNEQFF. The CDR3 DNA follows: TGTGCCAGCTCCGTTTCGGCATCTAGGGGAAATGAGCAGTTCTTC. The chain couples TRBV6-5 to TRBJ2-1; D is possibly TRBD1 (5 bases). V was shortened by 8 bases and J by 7 bases, with 21 bases between the two germline ends. Germline CDR1 and CDR2: MNHEY and SVGAGI. This CDR3 is built from 15 residues.

The chain carries TRBV6-5 and TRBJ1-2, with D perhaps matching TRBD1 (6 bases). V was pared by 5 bases and J by 3 bases, with 13 bases between. The CDR3 sequence is 14 residues long. CDR1 and CDR2 from the germline V gene are MNHEY and SVGAGI. In DNA form, the CDR3 reads TGTGCCAGCAGTCCTAGGGGACAAGACTATGGCTACACCTTC. This codes for CASSPRGQDYGYTF.

The V call is TRBV13, the J call TRBJ2-1; D perhaps matches TRBD2 (6 bases). Per the germline V gene, CDR1 is PRHDT and CDR2 is FYEKMQ (reference sequence). V was clipped by 2 bases and J by 10 bases, with 15 bases between them. The CDR3 sequence is 14 residues long. DNA of the CDR3: TGTGCCAGCAGCTTAAGATCTAGCGAAGACGAGCAGTTCTTC. It specifies CASSLRSSEDEQFF.

V and J are TRBV19 and TRBJ2-1; D possibly corresponds to TRBD2 (7 bases). V lost 1 base and J 2 bases, leaving 9 bases between the germline ends. This CDR3 spans 15 amino acids. The germline V gene has CDR1 LNHDA and CDR2 SQIVND (reference sequence). CDR3 loop: CASSIGGGPYNEQFF. CDR3 coding DNA: TGTGCCAGTAGTATAGGGGGGGGGCCCTACAATGAGCAGTTCTTC.